This TCR beta chain came from a study of T-cell reconstitution after alpha-beta-depleted transplantation in children. Regarding the study as a whole: A year post-transplant, T-cell counts and diversity derived mostly from newly produced T cells. Alpha-beta T cells about two months after transplant reportedly derived from several hundred expanded graft clones.

Library preparation (for TCRbeta) was performed with unique molecular identifiers. TCRdb fed the PCR reads into MiXCR, producing one record per CDR3 protein. The sample yields around 600,000 distinct CDR3 sequences, 20% to 25% seen once. Details on this clonotype: Its antigen is as yet unknown.

V was trimmed by 3 bases and J by 5 bases, leaving 13 bases between them. The CDR3 covers 14 residues. From germline, CDR1 is SGHTA and CDR2 FQGNSA. The clonotype originates from a boy younger than two who had a stem cell transplant for acute myeloid leukemia, so the T cells may come from the graft donor. The V call is TRBV7-2, the J call TRBJ2-5; D perhaps matches TRBD2 (7 bases). This material consisted of PBMCs, mostly from graft donor cells, taken 360 days after TCRalphabeta/CD19-depleted stem cell transplant. CDR3 bases: TGTGCCAGCAGCTTGGAGGGGGGGCGTGAGACCCAGTACTTC. The encoded protein is CASSLEGGRETQYF.